This T cell receptor (beta chain) was retrieved from a study of blood T cells in healthy people across ages. Details on this clonotype: Its antigen remains unknown.

A second PCR of 7 to 11 cycles used a sample-barcoded 5' primer and a J-beta primer mix. One entry per CDR3 protein results from TCRdb running MiXCR on the 5' RACE reads. This table holds 650,000 to 800,000 distinct CDR3 sequences, 44% found once. Study-level findings and limits: Comparison with aged donors showed that long-lived donors had more naive CD4+ cells and higher diversity.

Sample: blood. The TCR originated in a man between 60 and 75 years old in good health.

The CDR3 here is CASSPLGAGPVPTEAFF. The DNA of the CDR3 is TGTGCCAGCAGCCCGCTTGGGGCAGGGCCGGTCCCGACTGAAGCTTTCTTT. V gene TRBV6-2 or TRBV6-3 combines with J gene TRBJ1-1, with D possibly being TRBD1 (5 bases). The V end lost 6 bases, the J end lost 5 bases, and 25 bases lay between the germline ends. Germline V gene data show CDR1 as MNHEY and CDR2 as SVGEGT. The CDR3 is 17 amino acids.